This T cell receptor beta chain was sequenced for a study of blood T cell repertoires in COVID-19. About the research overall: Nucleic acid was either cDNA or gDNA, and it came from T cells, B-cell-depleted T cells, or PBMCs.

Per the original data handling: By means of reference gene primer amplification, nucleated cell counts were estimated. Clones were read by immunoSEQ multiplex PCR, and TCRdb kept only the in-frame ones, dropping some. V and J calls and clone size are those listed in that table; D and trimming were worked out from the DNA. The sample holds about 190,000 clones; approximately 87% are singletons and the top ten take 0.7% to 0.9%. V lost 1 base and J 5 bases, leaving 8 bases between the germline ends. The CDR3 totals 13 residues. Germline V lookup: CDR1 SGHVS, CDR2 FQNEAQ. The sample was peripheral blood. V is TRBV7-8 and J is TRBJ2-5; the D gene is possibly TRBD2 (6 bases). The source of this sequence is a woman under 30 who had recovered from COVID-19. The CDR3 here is CASSLVGSETQYF. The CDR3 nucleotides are TGTGCCAGCAGCTTAGTCGGGAGTGAGACCCAGTACTTC.